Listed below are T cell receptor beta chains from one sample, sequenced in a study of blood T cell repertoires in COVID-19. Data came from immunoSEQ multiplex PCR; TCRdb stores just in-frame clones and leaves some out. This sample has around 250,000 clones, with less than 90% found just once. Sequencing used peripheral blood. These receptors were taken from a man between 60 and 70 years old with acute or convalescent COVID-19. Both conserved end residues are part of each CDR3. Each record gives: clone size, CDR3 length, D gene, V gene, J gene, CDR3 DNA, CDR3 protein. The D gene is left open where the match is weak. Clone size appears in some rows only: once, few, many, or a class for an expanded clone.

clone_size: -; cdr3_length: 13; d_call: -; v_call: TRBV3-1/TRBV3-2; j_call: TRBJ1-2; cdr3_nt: TGTGCCAGCAGCCCCAGGGCGGGGTATGGCTACACCTTC; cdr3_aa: CASSPRAGYGYTF
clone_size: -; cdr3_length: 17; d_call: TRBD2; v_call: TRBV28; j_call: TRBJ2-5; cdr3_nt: TGTGCCAGCAGTTGGATCACTAGCGGGAGCCGTTCAGAGACCCAGTACTTC; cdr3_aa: CASSWITSGSRSETQYF
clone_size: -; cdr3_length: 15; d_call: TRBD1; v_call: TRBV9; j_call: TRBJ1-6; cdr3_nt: TGTGCCAGCAGCGCGGATGGGACAGGAAATTCACCCCTCCACTTT; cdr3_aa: CASSADGTGNSPLHF
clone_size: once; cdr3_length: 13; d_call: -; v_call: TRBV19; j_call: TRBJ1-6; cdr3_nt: TGTGCTACAGGGAGAACGACTAATTCACCCCTCCACTTT; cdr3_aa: CATGRTTNSPLHF
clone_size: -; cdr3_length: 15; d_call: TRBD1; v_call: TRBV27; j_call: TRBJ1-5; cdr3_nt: TGTGCCAGCAGTTTGGCCGGGACAGGAGTGGAGCCCCAGCATTTT; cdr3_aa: CASSLAGTGVEPQHF
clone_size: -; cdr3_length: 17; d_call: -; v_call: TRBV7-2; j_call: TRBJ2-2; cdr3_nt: TGTACCAGCAGCTTAGGGGGGCGGCCGGAGGACACCGGGGAGCTGTTTTTT; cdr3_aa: CTSSLGGRPEDTGELFF
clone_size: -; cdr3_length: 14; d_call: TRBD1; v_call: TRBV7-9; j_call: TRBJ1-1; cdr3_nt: TGTGCCAGCAGCTTAGTGGGACAGGGGACTGAAGCTTTCTTT; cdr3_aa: CASSLVGQGTEAFF
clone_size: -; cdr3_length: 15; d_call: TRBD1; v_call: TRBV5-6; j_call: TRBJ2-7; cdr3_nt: TGTGCCAGCAGCTCCGTGACAGGGAGCACCTACGAGCAGTACTTC; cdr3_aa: CASSSVTGSTYEQYF
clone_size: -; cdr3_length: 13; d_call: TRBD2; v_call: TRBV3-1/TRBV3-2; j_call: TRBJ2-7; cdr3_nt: TGTGCCAGCAGCCAAGATTGGACTAGCGGGAGACACTTC; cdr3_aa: CASSQDWTSGRHF
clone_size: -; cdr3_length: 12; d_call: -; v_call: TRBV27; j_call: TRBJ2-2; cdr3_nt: TGTGCCAGCCGCCAGGGGACCGGGGAGCTGTTTTTT; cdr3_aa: CASRQGTGELFF
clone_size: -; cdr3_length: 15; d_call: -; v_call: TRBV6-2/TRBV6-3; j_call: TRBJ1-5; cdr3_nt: TGTGCCAGCAGTCTTCAGGGAAACAGCAATCAGCCCCAGCATTTT; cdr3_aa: CASSLQGNSNQPQHF
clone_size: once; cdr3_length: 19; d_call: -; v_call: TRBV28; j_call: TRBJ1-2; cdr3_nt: TGTGCCAGCAGTTTATGGTCTAGCCGATTAGGGAATTATTTAGGTGGCTACACCTTC; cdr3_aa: CASSLWSSRLGNYLGGYTF
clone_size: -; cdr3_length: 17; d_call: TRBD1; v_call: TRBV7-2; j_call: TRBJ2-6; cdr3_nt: TGTGCCAGCAGCTTAGTCAACCAGGGGGCTGGGGCCAACGTCCTGACTTTC; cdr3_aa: CASSLVNQGAGANVLTF
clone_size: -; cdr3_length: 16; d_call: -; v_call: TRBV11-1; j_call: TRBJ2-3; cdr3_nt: TGTGCCAGCAGCTCGATGGTTCACCAACTTACAGATACGCAGTATTTT; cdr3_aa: CASSSMVHQLTDTQYF
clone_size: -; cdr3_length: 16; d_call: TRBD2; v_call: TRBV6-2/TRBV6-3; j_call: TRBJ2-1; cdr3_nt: TGTGCCAGCAGTTACTCTCGGGAGGACTCCTACAATGAGCAGTTCTTC; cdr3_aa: CASSYSREDSYNEQFF
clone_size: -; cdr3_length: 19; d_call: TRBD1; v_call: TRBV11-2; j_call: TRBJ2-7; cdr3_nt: TGTGCCAGCAGCTTAGGGGTTGGTGTGGGGGACAGGGGGATCTACGAGCAGTACTTC; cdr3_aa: CASSLGVGVGDRGIYEQYF
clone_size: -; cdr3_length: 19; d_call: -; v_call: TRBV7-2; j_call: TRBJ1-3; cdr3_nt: TGTGCCAGCAGCTTAGCCCCCCGACAGGCGCTAAGCTCTGGAAACACCATATATTTT; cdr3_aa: CASSLAPRQALSSGNTIYF
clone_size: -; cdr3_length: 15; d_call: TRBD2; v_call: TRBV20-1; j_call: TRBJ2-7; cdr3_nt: TGCAGTGCTAGTTATGCGGGGGGCGTTTCCTACGAGCAGTACTTC; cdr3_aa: CSASYAGGVSYEQYF
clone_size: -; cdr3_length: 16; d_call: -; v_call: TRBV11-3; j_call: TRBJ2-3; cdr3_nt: TGTGCCAGCAGCTTAGGGGGCCAACCGGTCACAGATACGCAGTATTTT; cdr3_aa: CASSLGGQPVTDTQYF
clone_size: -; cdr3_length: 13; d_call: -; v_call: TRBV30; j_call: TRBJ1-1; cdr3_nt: TGTGCCTGGAAAGAGAGGGTGAACACTGAAGCTTTCTTT; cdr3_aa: CAWKERVNTEAFF
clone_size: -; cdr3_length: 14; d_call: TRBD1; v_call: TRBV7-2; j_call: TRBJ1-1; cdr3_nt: TGTGCCAGCAGCCGGGGACAGAGGAACACTGAAGCTTTCTTT; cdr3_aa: CASSRGQRNTEAFF
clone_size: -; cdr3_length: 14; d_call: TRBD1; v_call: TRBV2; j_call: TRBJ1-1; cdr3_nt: TGTGCCAGCAGCCGCGGGCAGGGGGCGGCTGAAGCTTTCTTT; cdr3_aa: CASSRGQGAAEAFF
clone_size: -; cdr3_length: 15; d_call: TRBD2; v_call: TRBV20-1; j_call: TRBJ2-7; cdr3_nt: TGCAGTGCTAGTAGTAGCGGGAGGACCTCCTACGAGCAGTACTTC; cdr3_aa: CSASSSGRTSYEQYF
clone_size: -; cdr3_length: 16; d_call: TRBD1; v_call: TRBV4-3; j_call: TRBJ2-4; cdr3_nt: TGCGCCAGCAGCCGAGAGACAGGGGGTGGGGGAGGCATTCAGTACTTC; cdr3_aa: CASSRETGGGGGIQYF
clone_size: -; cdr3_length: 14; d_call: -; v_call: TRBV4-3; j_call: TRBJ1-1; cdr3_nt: TGCGCCAGCAGCCAAGAATGGCCGAACACTGAAGCTTTCTTT; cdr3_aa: CASSQEWPNTEAFF
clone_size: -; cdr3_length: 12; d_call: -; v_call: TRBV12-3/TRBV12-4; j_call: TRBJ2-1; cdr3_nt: TGTGCCAGCAGAGACCGGGACACTGAGCAGTTCTTC; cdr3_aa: CASRDRDTEQFF
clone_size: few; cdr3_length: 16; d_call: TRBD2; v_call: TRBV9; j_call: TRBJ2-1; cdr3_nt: TGTGCCAGCAGCCCCCCAGGGACTAGCGTGTACAATGAGCAGTTCTTC; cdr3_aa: CASSPPGTSVYNEQFF
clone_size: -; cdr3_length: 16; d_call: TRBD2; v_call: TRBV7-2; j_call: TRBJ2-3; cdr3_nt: TGTGCCAGCAGCTTAACGGCGGGAGGTCACACAGATACGCAGTATTTT; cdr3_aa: CASSLTAGGHTDTQYF
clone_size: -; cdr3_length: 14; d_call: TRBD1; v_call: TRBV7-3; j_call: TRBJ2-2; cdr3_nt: TGTGCCAGCAGCCCAAATAGACAGGGATGGGAGCTGTTTTTT; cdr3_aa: CASSPNRQGWELFF